This entry lists 16 T cell receptor beta chains sequenced from one sample in a study of beta chain features in type 1 diabetes (dated by TCRdb to 2017 to 2018). Paper-wide results and their limitations: Type 1 diabetes patients showed a moderate but significant shortening of TCRB CDR3 length in all four CD4+ subsets.

No antigens are known for them. Receptors were amplified or captured by the immunoSEQ multiplex PCR assay. The High Capacity cDNA Reverse Transcription Kit was used to reverse transcribe all of the isolated RNA, meaning that expressed TCRB transcripts were what got sequenced. Imported from immuneACCESS, the table was reduced by TCRdb to in-frame sequences with V and J called. These copies leave out some clones; in studies compared against another copy, an unresolved V gene accounts for under half, and the cause of the remainder is not known. The sample has 20,000 to 25,000 clones on record, 50% to 70% of them singletons. The ten top clones hold 0.3% to 0.4% of the sample. The sample comprised stem cell memory CD4+ T cells from blood. In light of the paper, this sample's cell subset or site label describes: stem cell-like memory CD4+ T cells. The receptors derive from a man between 18 and 29 years old with type 1 diabetes.

J is TRBJ1-4 and V is TRBV21-1; the D call of TRBD1 is as the table states it, not checked on the DNA. TRBV21-1 is described as a pseudogene. CDR3 length equals 16 residues. This CDR3 reads CASSTQVSGAGEKLFF. CDR3 in DNA: TGTGCCAGCAGCACACAAGTATCAGGGGCTGGGGAAAAACTGTTTTTT.

V is TRBV2 and J is TRBJ1-2; the match to TRBD1 covers 9 bases. The germline CDR1 and CDR2 sequences are SNHLY and FYNNEI. The CDR3 sequence is 15 residues long. Trimming took 6 bases from V and 6 from J; bases not matched to a gene: 11. CDR3 DNA: TGTGCCAGCAGGTTCAGTGGGACAGGGAGTGATGGCTACACCTTC. It specifies CASRFSGTGSDGYTF.

The chain has TRBV28 and TRBJ1-1, with TRBD1 identical over 7 bases. The V segment lost 8 bases and the J segment 1 base; nucleotides outside the gene matches: 7. Germline loops: CDR1 MDHEN, CDR2 SYDVKM. CDR3 length: 14 residues. The CDR3 DNA follows: TGTGCCAGCGGCCCGACAGGGTCGAACACTGAAGCTTTCTTT. Encoded protein: CASGPTGSNTEAFF.

This chain connects TRBV7-2 to TRBJ2-5, with D perhaps matching TRBD2 (6 bases). This CDR3 is 13 amino acids long. The V end was cut by 7 bases, the J end by 2 bases, with 11 bases between. CDR1 is SGHTA, CDR2 FQGNSA, per germline. The CDR3 protein is CASTGRGQETQYF. In DNA, the CDR3 is TGTGCCAGCACCGGGAGAGGACAAGAGACCCAGTACTTC.

This clone was observed a handful of times. This chain connects TRBV28 to TRBJ2-1, with D perhaps TRBD1 (5 bases). Looked up from germline, CDR1 is MDHEN and CDR2 is SYDVKM. This CDR3 has 15 amino acids. With 7 bases removed from V and 0 bases from J, the gap between germline ends came to 13 bases. CDR3 bases: TGTGCCAGCAAGGGGCCACTCACCTCCTACAATGAGCAGTTCTTC. It encodes CASKGPLTSYNEQFF.

The chain couples TRBV7-2 to TRBJ1-4; a weak D match, TRBD1 (5 bases). Germline CDR1 is SGHTA and CDR2 is FQGNSA. Trimming cost V 4 bases and J 7 bases, with 13 bases left between them. This CDR3 has 14 residues. DNA for the CDR3: TGTGCCAGCAGCTCAGGGAACAGAGGTGAAAAACTGTTTTTT. Its translation is CASSSGNRGEKLFF.

The chain joins TRBV5-1 to TRBJ2-2, with D possibly matching TRBD2 (6 bases). Between the trimmed V and J ends, which lost 4 bases and 6 bases, there was a span of 10 bases. Per the germline V gene, CDR1 is SGHRS and CDR2 is YFSETQ. CDR3 length equals 13 residues. DNA for the CDR3: TGCGCCAGCAGCCGGGACTTCCCCGGGGAGCTGTTTTTT. It encodes CASSRDFPGELFF. Filled out from reference TRBV5-1 and TRBJ2-2, the complete variable domain reads KAGVTQTPRYLIKTRGQQVTLSCSPISGHRSVSWYQQTPGQGLQFLFEYFSETQRNKGNFPGRFSGRQFSNSRSEMNVSTLELGDSALYLCASSRDFPGELFFGEGSRLTVL.

The chain is built from TRBV4-2 and TRBJ2-5; D not certain. The germline V gene has CDR1 LGHNA and CDR2 YNFKEQ. The CDR3 consists of 16 residues. Trimming pared 4 bases from V and 1 base from J, leaving 16 bases between. The CDR3 DNA reads TGTGCCAGCAGCCGCGGCCACACTGATTTCCAAGAGACCCAGTACTTC. Amino acid sequence: CASSRGHTDFQETQYF.

The CDR3 region is CASIPPRFLDRIRLGTQYF. Here the CDR3 DNA reads TGTGCCAGCATCCCCCCGAGGTTCTTGGACAGGATACGTTTGGGTACGCAGTATTTT. V and J are TRBV27 and TRBJ2-3; 7 bases fit TRBD1. CDR3 size: 19 residues. Germline CDR1 reads MNHEY; CDR2 reads SMNVEV (reference sequence). After removal of 7 bases from V and 8 bases from J, the junction contained 27 bases not matched to a gene.

This chain joins TRBV25-1 and TRBJ1-6; D possibly corresponds to TRBD1 (5 bases). Trimming took off 6 bases at V and 10 bases at J, with 16 bases between the two ends. The CDR3 runs to 14 residues. Per germline, CDR1 MGHDK and CDR2 SYGVNS. The chain's CDR3 is CASSVGGVGSPLHF. Written as DNA, the CDR3 is TGTGCCAGCAGCGTCGGGGGTGTGGGGTCACCCCTCCACTTT.

This clone has more than one count but fewer than ten. This chain uses TRBV4-3 with TRBJ2-5, with 10 bases aligning to TRBD1. Per germline, CDR1 LGHNA and CDR2 YSLEER. The V and J ends lost 2 bases and 5 bases, in that order; junction bases with no gene match: 11. This CDR3 region has 17 residues. CDR3 nucleotide sequence: TGCGCCAGCAGCCAAATTAGAACCGGGACAGGGGTCGAGACCCAGTACTTC. It is translated as CASSQIRTGTGVETQYF.

This clone was detected once. The V and J genes are TRBV2 and TRBJ1-5; 7 positions agree with TRBD1. CDR1 is SNHLY and CDR2 is FYNNEI in the germline V gene. After removal of 4 bases from V and 6 bases from J, the junction contained 9 bases not matched to a gene. CDR3 length equals 15 residues. As DNA, the CDR3 is TGTGCCAGCAGTGGTCGGAAGAGGGGGCCTCAGCCCCAGCATTTT. This translates into CASSGRKRGPQPQHF.

The chain combines TRBV18 with TRBJ2-7; D not resolved. The germline CDR1 and CDR2 sequences are KGHSH and LQKENI. The germline V and J ends were trimmed by 3 bases and 5 bases, with 17 bases remaining between them. This CDR3 has 15 amino acids. DNA for the CDR3: TGTGCCAGCTCACCGGTTCTACCCGAACTCCACGAGCAGTACTTC. It is translated as CASSPVLPELHEQYF.

This clone was found once. The gene calls are TRBV30 and TRBJ1-1, with 9 bases that match TRBD1. This CDR3 contains 15 residues. The V gene end was trimmed by 5 bases and the J gene end by 5 bases; junction bases not matched to a gene: 12. Germline V gives CDR1 GTSNPN, CDR2 SVGIG (reference sequence). The DNA for the CDR3 is TGTGCCTGGGCAAAACAGGGGGCCGGGGGTACTGAAGCTTTCTTT. Protein product: CAWAKQGAGGTEAFF. The full variable domain, with the rest looked up from reference TRBV30 and TRBJ1-1, is SQTIHQWPATLVQPVGSPLSLECTVEGTSNPNLYWYRQAAGRGLQLLFYSVGIGQISSEVPQNLSASRPQDRQFILSSKKLLLSDSGFYLCAWAKQGAGGTEAFFGQGTRLTVV.

This clone turned up a few times. The chain is built from TRBV5-6 and TRBJ1-3; no reliable D call. Looked up from germline, CDR1 is SGHDT and CDR2 is YYEEEE. CDR3 length: 15 residues. The V gene lost 2 bases and the J gene lost 0 bases, with 9 bases spanning the gap. CDR3 sequence reads: CASSFGTDSGNTIYF. CDR3 bases: TGTGCCAGCAGCTTCGGCACAGACTCTGGAAACACCATATATTTT.

J is TRBJ1-2 and V is TRBV19; 8 bases agree with TRBD1. Per germline, CDR1 LNHDA and CDR2 SQIVND (reference sequence). There are 14 residues in the CDR3. V was clipped by 5 bases and J by 7 bases; unmatched bases: 9. The CDR3 sequence is CASSSGQADGGYTF. The CDR3 coding sequence is TGTGCCAGTAGTTCGGGACAGGCTGACGGTGGCTACACCTTC.